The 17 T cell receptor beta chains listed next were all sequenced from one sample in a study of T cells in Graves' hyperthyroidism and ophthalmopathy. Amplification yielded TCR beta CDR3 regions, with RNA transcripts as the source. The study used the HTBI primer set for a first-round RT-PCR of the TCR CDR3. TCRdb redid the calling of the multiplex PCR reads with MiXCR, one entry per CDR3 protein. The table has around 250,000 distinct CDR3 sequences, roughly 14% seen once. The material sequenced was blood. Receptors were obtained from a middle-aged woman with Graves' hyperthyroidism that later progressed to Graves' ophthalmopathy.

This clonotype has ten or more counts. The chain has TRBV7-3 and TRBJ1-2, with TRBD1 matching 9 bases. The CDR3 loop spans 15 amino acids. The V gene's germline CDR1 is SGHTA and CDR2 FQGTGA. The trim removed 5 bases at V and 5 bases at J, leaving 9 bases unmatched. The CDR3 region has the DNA TGTGCCAGCAGCCCAACGACAGGGGGAGGTTATGGCTACACCTTC. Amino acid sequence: CASSPTTGGGYGYTF.

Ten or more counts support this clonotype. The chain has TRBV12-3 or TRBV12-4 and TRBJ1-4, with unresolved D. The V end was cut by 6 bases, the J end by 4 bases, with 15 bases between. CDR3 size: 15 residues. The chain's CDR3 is CASSSTGRFNEKLFF. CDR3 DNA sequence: TGTGCCAGCAGCAGTACTGGACGGTTTAATGAAAAACTGTTTTTT.

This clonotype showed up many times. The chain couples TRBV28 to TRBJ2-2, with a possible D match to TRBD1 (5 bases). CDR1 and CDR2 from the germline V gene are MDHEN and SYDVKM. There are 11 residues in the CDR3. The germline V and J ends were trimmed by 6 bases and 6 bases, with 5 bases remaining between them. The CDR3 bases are TGTGCCAGCAGAGGGGCCGGGGAGCTGTTTTTT. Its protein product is CASRGAGELFF.

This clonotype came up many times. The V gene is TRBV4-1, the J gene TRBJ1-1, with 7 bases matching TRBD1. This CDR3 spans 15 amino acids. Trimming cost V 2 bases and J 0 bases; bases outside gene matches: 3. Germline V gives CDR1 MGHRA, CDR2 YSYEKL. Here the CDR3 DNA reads TGCGCCAGCAGCCAAATAGACAGGGTGAACACTGAAGCTTTCTTT. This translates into CASSQIDRVNTEAFF.

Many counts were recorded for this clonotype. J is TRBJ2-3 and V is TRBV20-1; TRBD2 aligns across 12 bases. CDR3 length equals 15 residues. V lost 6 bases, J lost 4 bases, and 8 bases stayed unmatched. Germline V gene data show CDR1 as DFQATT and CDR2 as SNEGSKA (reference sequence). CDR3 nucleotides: TGCAGTGCCAGTAGACTAGCGGGAGTCGCAGATACGCAGTATTTT. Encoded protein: CSASRLAGVADTQYF.

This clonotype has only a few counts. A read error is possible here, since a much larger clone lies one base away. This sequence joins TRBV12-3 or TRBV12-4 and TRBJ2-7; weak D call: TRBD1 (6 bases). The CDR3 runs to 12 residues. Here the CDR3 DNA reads TGTGCCAGCCAGACAGGATTCGACGAGCAGTGCTTC. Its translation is CASQTGFDEQCF.

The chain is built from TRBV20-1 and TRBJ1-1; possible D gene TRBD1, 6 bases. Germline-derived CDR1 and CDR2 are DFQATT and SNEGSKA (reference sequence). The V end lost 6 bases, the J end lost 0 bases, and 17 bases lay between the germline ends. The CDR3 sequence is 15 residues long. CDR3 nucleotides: TGCAGTGCCCCCGGAGTGGGACAAATGAACACTGAAGCTTTCTTT. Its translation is CSAPGVGQMNTEAFF.

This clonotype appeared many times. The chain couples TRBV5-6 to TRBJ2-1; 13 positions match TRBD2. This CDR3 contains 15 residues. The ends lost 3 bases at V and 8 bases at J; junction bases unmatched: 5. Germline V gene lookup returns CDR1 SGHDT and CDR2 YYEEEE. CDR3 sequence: CASSWGGLAGDEQFF. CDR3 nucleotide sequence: TGTGCCAGCAGCTGGGGAGGACTAGCGGGAGATGAGCAGTTCTTC.

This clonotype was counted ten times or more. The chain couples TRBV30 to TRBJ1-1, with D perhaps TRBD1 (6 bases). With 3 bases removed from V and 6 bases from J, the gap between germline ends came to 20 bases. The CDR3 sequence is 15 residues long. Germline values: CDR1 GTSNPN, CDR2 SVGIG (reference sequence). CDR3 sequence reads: CAWSAFLGASAEAFF. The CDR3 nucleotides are TGTGCCTGGAGCGCTTTCTTGGGGGCGTCTGCTGAAGCTTTCTTT.

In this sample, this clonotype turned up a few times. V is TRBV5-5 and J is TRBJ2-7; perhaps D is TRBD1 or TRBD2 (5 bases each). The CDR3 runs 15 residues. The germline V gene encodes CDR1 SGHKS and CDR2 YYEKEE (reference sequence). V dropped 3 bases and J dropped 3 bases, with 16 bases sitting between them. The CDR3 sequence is CASSSPGEGIYEQYF. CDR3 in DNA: TGTGCCAGCAGCTCCCCGGGTGAGGGGATCTACGAGCAGTACTTC.

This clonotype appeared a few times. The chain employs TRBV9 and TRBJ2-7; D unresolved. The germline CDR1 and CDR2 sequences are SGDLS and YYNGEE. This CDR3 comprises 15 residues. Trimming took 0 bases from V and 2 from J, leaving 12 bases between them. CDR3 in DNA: TGTGCCAGCAGCGTAGCTTCGGCCGATACCTACGAGCAGTACTTC. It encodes CASSVASADTYEQYF.

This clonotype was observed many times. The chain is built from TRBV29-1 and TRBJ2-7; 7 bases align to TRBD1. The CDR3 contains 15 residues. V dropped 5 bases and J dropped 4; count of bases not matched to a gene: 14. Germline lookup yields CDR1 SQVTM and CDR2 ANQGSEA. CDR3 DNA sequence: TGCAGCGTTTGGGACAGCCAAGAGTTTCCGTACGAGCAGTACTTC. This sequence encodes CSVWDSQEFPYEQYF.

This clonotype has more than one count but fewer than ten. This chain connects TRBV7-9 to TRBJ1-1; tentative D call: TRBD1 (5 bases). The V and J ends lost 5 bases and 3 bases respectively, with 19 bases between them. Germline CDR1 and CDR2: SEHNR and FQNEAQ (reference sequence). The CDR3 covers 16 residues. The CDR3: CASSPRSGLKDTEAFF. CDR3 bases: TGTGCCAGCAGCCCGCGATCGGGACTTAAAGACACTGAAGCTTTCTTT.

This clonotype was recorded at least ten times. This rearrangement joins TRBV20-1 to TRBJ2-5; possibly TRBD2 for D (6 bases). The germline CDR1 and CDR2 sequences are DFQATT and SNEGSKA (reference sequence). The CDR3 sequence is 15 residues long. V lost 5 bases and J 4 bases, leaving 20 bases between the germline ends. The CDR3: CSALMAEGGVETQYF. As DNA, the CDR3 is TGCAGTGCTCTCATGGCGGAGGGCGGTGTAGAGACCCAGTACTTC.

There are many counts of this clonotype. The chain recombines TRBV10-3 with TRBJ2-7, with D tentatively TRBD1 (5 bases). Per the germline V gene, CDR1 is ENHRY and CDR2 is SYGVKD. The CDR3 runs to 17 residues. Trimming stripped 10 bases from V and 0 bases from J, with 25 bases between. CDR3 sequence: CATRASGKVFRSYEQYF. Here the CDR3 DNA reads TGTGCCACACGGGCCTCAGGGAAAGTCTTTCGCTCCTACGAGCAGTACTTC.

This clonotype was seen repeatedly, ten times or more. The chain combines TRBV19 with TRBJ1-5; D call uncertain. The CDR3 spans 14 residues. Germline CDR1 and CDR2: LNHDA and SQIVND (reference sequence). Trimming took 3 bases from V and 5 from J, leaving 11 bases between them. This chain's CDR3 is CASSINGGHQPQHF. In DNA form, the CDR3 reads TGTGCCAGTAGTATTAATGGAGGCCATCAGCCCCAGCATTTT. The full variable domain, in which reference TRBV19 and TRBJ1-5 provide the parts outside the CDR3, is DGGITQSPKYLFRKEGQNVTLSCEQNLNHDAMYWYRQDPGQGLRLIYYSQIVNDFQKGDIAEGYSVSREKKESFPLTVTSAQKNPTAFYLCASSINGGHQPQHFGDGTRLSIL.

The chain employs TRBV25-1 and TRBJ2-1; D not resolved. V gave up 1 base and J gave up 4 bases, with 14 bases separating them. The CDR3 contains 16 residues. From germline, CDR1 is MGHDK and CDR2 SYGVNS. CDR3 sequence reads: CASSESRHARYNEQFF. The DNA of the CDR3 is TGTGCCAGCAGTGAATCTAGACATGCCCGGTACAATGAGCAGTTCTTC.